The present TCR beta chain was sequenced within a study of blood T cell repertoires in COVID-19. The CDR3 sequence is 16 residues long. The V and J ends lost 3 bases and 6 bases, in that order; junction bases with no gene match: 10. Looked up from germline, CDR1 is GTSNPN and CDR2 is SVGIG (reference sequence). This table comes from immunoSEQ multiplex PCR, and its TCRdb copy is limited to in-frame clones, with some not included. This table has under 200,000 clones, over 60% appearing once. The rearrangement links TRBV30 to TRBJ1-6; 8 bases are shared with TRBD1. Input material: peripheral blood. This TCR came from a man in his fifties or sixties with acute or convalescent COVID-19. The CDR3 region has the DNA TGTGCCTGGAGGGCATCCCGGGACAGGCTTAATTCACCCCTCCACTTT. It specifies CAWRASRDRLNSPLHF.